The sequence of this T cell receptor beta chain was determined in a study of blood T cell repertoires in COVID-19. Study details: COVID-19 samples from acute and convalescent phases originated in the United States, Italy and Spain. PBMCs, B-cell-depleted T cells, or T cells were the source of the cDNA or gDNA that made up the material.

In the original analysis: Cell counts per sample came from amplifying reference gene primers. The repertoire was sequenced with immunoSEQ multiplex PCR; TCRdb's copy has only in-frame clones and lacks some. V, J and clone size derive from that table, while D and trimming were established from the DNA sequence. Of about 73,000 clones listed, 75% to 90% were seen once; the top ten hold around 2.3%. Germline CDR1 DFQATT, CDR2 SNEGSKA (reference sequence). Losses at the gene ends were 3 bases for V and 8 bases for J; bases not matched to a gene: 8. The CDR3 spans 14 residues. The rearrangement joins TRBV20-1 to TRBJ1-4; 8 bases agree with TRBD1. Sequenced input: peripheral blood. This TCR was sampled from a man older than 75 with active or convalescent COVID-19. CDR3 sequence: CSASLDRGLEKLFF. CDR3 sequence (DNA): TGCAGTGCTAGTTTAGACAGGGGTCTGGAAAAACTGTTTTTT.